This TCR beta chain derives from a study of blood T cell repertoires in COVID-19. Looking at the study overall: Acute and convalescent COVID-19 specimens originated in the United States, Italy and Spain. Nucleic acid was either cDNA or gDNA, and it came from T cells, B-cell-depleted T cells, or PBMCs.

The V gene's germline CDR1 is SGHDT and CDR2 YYEEEE. This CDR3 is 16 amino acids long. With 4 bases clipped from V and 3 bases from J, the junction kept 9 bases outside the gene matches. Original handling: How many nucleated cells were present was estimated from reference gene primer amplification. Produced via immunoSEQ multiplex PCR; TCRdb's table is partial and in-frame only. V and J calls and clone size are copied from that table; D and trimming were computed from the DNA. The data show 200,000 to 250,000 clones, with 82% seen just once and roughly 4.7% held by the top ten. This rearrangement joins TRBV5-6 to TRBJ2-7, with 11 bases fitting TRBD1. The TCR was taken from a woman in her 70s with acute or convalescent COVID-19. Sequencing was done on a sample of peripheral blood. CDR3 coding DNA: TGTGCCAGCAGCGAGACCTCGGGACAGGGGGTCTACGAGCAGTACTTC. Its protein is CASSETSGQGVYEQYF. The full variable domain, in which reference TRBV5-6 and TRBJ2-7 provide the parts outside the CDR3, is DAGVTQSPTHLIKTRGQQVTLRCSPKSGHDTVSWYQQALGQGPQFIFQYYEEEERQRGNFPDRFSGHQFPNYSSELNVNALLLGDSALYLCASSETSGQGVYEQYFGPGTRLTVT.